One and the same sample provided the 19 T cell receptor beta chains below, sequenced in a study of CD8 T cells in Susac syndrome (dated by TCRdb to the late 2010s). The library was obtained by the immunoSEQ multiplex PCR assay. RNA was extracted with the RNeasy kit and 0.5 to 1 ug was reverse transcribed using random hexamers. TCRdb reprocessing: public reads trimmed at Q25 with fastp, clones called with MiXCR, in-frame beta chains kept. Every distinct CDR3 protein forms one entry, paired with its most common genes and DNA. For this sample there are 170,000 or so distinct CDR3 sequences; approximately 94% appear just once. The top ten constitute 0.12% of the sample. The sequenced material came from CD4+ T cells from PBMCs. These receptors came from a human donor with Susac syndrome.

The chain is built from TRBV29-1 and TRBJ2-3, with TRBD2 matching over 11 bases. The CDR3 extends over 14 amino acids. Germline-derived CDR1 and CDR2 are SQVTM and ANQGSEA. V dropped 6 bases and J dropped 0; count of bases not matched to a gene: 2. CDR3 sequence: CSVWTSGSTDTQYF. The CDR3 nucleotides are TGCAGCGTGTGGACTAGCGGGAGCACAGATACGCAGTATTTT.

The rearrangement uses TRBV20-1 and TRBJ2-2, with a weak D call TRBD1 (6 bases). The CDR3 is 13 residues long. Trimming took off 5 bases at V and 0 bases at J, with 7 bases between the two ends. In germline, CDR1 is DFQATT, CDR2 SNEGSKA (reference sequence). In DNA form, the CDR3 reads TGCAGTGCTGGGACACCGAACACCGGGGAGCTGTTTTTT. Protein sequence: CSAGTPNTGELFF.

This sequence joins TRBV3-1 and TRBJ1-1, with no clear D. Germline-derived CDR1 and CDR2 are LGHDT and YNNKEL (reference sequence). The CDR3 length is 14 residues. V was trimmed by 4 bases and J by 3 bases, leaving 12 bases between them. CDR3 loop: CASSPFGRDTEAFF. In DNA form, the CDR3 reads TGTGCCAGCAGCCCCTTTGGTAGGGACACTGAAGCTTTCTTT.

The genes are TRBV12-3 or TRBV12-4 and TRBJ1-5; D may be TRBD1 (6 bases). The CDR3 totals 19 residues. With 5 bases removed from V and 0 bases from J, the gap between germline ends came to 23 bases. CDR3 residues: CASSPRGGPHPYSNQPQHF. CDR3 coding DNA: TGTGCCAGCAGTCCTCGGGGGGGGCCTCACCCTTATAGCAATCAGCCCCAGCATTTT.

The J gene is TRBJ2-5, the V gene TRBV5-4; 8 nucleotides agree with TRBD1. Germline V CDR1 and CDR2: SGHNT, YYREEE (reference sequence). V dropped 1 base and J dropped 4; count of bases not matched to a gene: 9. This CDR3 has 16 amino acids. As DNA, the CDR3 is TGTGCCAGCAGCTTGCTCCGGACAGGGCAGGTAGAGACCCAGTACTTC. This codes for CASSLLRTGQVETQYF.

The gene calls are TRBV7-2 and TRBJ1-4; D is undetermined. Trimming removed 4 bases at V and 8 bases at J, with 11 bases between. The CDR3 is 13 residues long. Germline CDR1 reads SGHTA; CDR2 reads FQGNSA. In DNA form, the CDR3 reads TGTGCCAGCAGCTCCTTGACTGGCGAAAAACTGTTTTTT. As protein: CASSSLTGEKLFF.

The chain has TRBV6-5 and TRBJ2-1, with 9 bases fitting TRBD1. V lost 4 bases and J lost 9; bases outside the gene matches: 16. Germline loops: CDR1 MNHEY, CDR2 SVGAGI. The CDR3 sequence is 17 residues long. CDR3 protein: CASSFPRPGTGSLEQFF. The CDR3, as DNA: TGTGCCAGCAGTTTTCCCCGCCCCGGGACAGGGTCACTTGAGCAGTTCTTC.

The rearrangement joins TRBV18 to TRBJ1-5, with D tentatively TRBD1 (6 bases). Per the germline V gene, CDR1 is KGHSH and CDR2 is LQKENI. The length of the CDR3 is 14 residues. Trimming pared 3 bases from V and 6 bases from J, leaving 12 bases between. The CDR3, as DNA: TGTGCCAGCTCACCCGGAGGGGGAAGTCAGCCCCAGCATTTT. Translated: CASSPGGGSQPQHF.

This clonotype is a singleton in its sample. The chain uses TRBV6-2 or TRBV6-3 and TRBJ2-7; D is possibly TRBD1 (5 bases). The V end lost 10 bases, the J end lost 3 bases, and 13 bases lay between the germline ends. Germline CDR1 is MNHEY and CDR2 is SVGEGT. CDR3 size: 12 residues. The CDR3 nucleotides read TGTGCCACTACGACAGTTCTCTACGAGCAGTACTTC. This encodes CATTTVLYEQYF.

This chain uses TRBV2 with TRBJ2-7; D gene unclear. Trimming removed 4 bases at V and 8 bases at J, with 12 bases between. The CDR3 length is 12 residues. Germline V gene data show CDR1 as SNHLY and CDR2 as FYNNEI. The CDR3 DNA sequence: TGTGCCAGCAGTGTGGTCCGCAACCAGCAGTACTTC. Protein: CASSVVRNQQYF.

This chain connects TRBV30 to TRBJ2-1; D gene uncertain. CDR3 length: 11 amino acids. Germline V gene data show CDR1 as GTSNPN and CDR2 as SVGIG (reference sequence). Trimming pared 3 bases from V and 4 bases from J, leaving 4 bases between. CDR3 residues: CAWRRYNEQFF. As DNA, the CDR3 is TGTGCCTGGAGGAGGTACAATGAGCAGTTCTTC.

The rearrangement links TRBV6-2 or TRBV6-3 to TRBJ2-2; D is ambiguous. V was cut by 0 bases and J by 6 bases, with 5 bases left in between. Germline CDR1 and CDR2: MNHEY and SVGEGT. This CDR3 contains 13 residues. The chain's CDR3 is CASSYSSPGELFF. The CDR3, as DNA: TGTGCCAGCAGTTACTCCTCTCCCGGGGAGCTGTTTTTT.

J is TRBJ1-1 and V is TRBV7-2; the D gene is possibly TRBD1 (5 bases). Germline lookup yields CDR1 SGHTA and CDR2 FQGNSA. Trimming stripped 3 bases from V and 0 bases from J, with 14 bases between. This CDR3 is built from 16 residues. CDR3 sequence: CASSFSRGIMNTEAFF. The DNA of the CDR3 is TGTGCCAGCAGCTTTAGTCGGGGCATCATGAACACTGAAGCTTTCTTT.

The rearrangement joins TRBV7-2 to TRBJ2-1; 11 bases fit TRBD1. Germline V CDR1 and CDR2: SGHTA, FQGNSA. CDR3 length: 14 amino acids. J gave up 6 bases and V 6 bases, and 4 bases lay outside the gene matches. CDR3 region: CASSEDRGPNEQFF. DNA for the CDR3: TGTGCCAGCAGTGAGGACAGGGGGCCCAATGAGCAGTTCTTC.

This chain uses TRBV28 with TRBJ2-5; TRBD1 aligns across 10 bases. Trimming took 1 base from V and 0 from J; bases not matched to a gene: 11. Looked up from germline, CDR1 is MDHEN and CDR2 is SYDVKM. This CDR3 has 19 amino acids. Written as DNA, the CDR3 is TGTGCCAGCAGTTTATTCGACAGGGGGCAACCGACTGACCAAGAGACCCAGTACTTC. It specifies CASSLFDRGQPTDQETQYF.

The chain combines TRBV20-1 with TRBJ1-4; 12 bases fit TRBD1. The length of the CDR3 is 15 residues. Germline-derived CDR1 and CDR2 are DFQATT and SNEGSKA (reference sequence). The V segment lost 1 base and the J segment 8 bases; nucleotides outside the gene matches: 5. CDR3 region: CSARVRDRGLEKLFF. CDR3 DNA: TGCAGTGCTAGAGTAAGGGACAGGGGGCTCGAAAAACTGTTTTTT.

The chain has TRBV7-9 and TRBJ2-7; 10 positions match TRBD1. The V gene's germline CDR1 is SEHNR and CDR2 FQNEAQ (reference sequence). J gave up 4 bases and V 6 bases, and 6 bases lay outside the gene matches. This CDR3 spans 14 amino acids. The chain's CDR3 is CASSSGTGAYEQYV. As DNA, the CDR3 is TGTGCCAGCAGTTCCGGGACAGGGGCTTACGAGCAGTACGTC.

This clonotype was observed once. V and J are TRBV7-3 and TRBJ2-1; 11 bases are a match to TRBD1. The CDR3 is made up of 15 amino acids. V lost 5 bases to trimming and J lost 8 bases; unmatched junction nucleotides: 8. Germline V CDR1 and CDR2: SGHTA, FQGTGA. The CDR3 sequence is CASSHGQGASDEQFF. Here the CDR3 DNA reads TGTGCCAGCAGCCATGGACAGGGGGCGTCCGATGAGCAGTTCTTC.

The V call is TRBV29-1, the J call TRBJ2-6; 10 nucleotides match TRBD1. The V and J ends lost 5 bases and 0 bases, in that order; junction bases with no gene match: 4. Germline V CDR1 and CDR2: SQVTM, ANQGSEA. CDR3 length equals 16 residues. The CDR3 bases are TGCAGCGTTCTAGACAGGGGGCTCTCTGGGGCCAACGTCCTGACTTTC. This codes for CSVLDRGLSGANVLTF.